This T cell receptor beta chain was sequenced during a study of PD-1 blockade in classical Hodgkin lymphoma. General study points: Exclusion was applied to patients who started nivolumab under 1 year after ASCT.

The assay was immunoSEQ multiplex PCR, and TCRdb's table has in-frame clones only and misses some. The table lists around 60,000 clones, around nine tenths of them singletons. Concerning this clone itself: No antigen is known for it.

Noted time point: cycle 4 day 1 (C4D1), after less than 7 weeks of nivolumab. All patients relapsed after autologous stem cell transplantation, and brentuximab vedotin exposure varied. CDR1 MNHEY and CDR2 SMNVEV come from the germline V gene (reference sequence). The length of the CDR3 is 12 residues. Trimming took 5 bases from V and 6 from J; bases not matched to a gene: 4. The sequencing here drew on peripheral blood mononuclear cells (PBMCs), taken before the fourth cycle of nivolumab. The chain carries TRBV27 and TRBJ2-7, with 7 bases aligning to TRBD1. The clonotype was recovered from a human donor with classical Hodgkin lymphoma. The chain's CDR3 is CASSPTGVEQYF. DNA of the CDR3: TGTGCCAGCAGTCCAACAGGGGTCGAGCAGTACTTC.